This T cell receptor (beta chain) appears in the sequencing data of a study of blood T cells in healthy people across ages. V shed 0 bases, J shed 5 bases, and the junction held 3 bases outside the gene matches. CDR3 length equals 14 residues. Germline loops: CDR1 LNHNV, CDR2 YYDKDF (reference sequence). A second about 6 to 12 cycle PCR used barcoded and J-beta primers. TCRdb re-derived calls from the 5' RACE reads in MiXCR, one entry per CDR3 protein. Among around 1,900,000 distinct CDR3 sequences listed, approximately 40% were seen once. This receptor was identified in a human donor in good health. The V and J genes are TRBV15 and TRBJ2-7; 8 bases line up with TRBD1. The sample taken for sequencing was blood. In nucleotides, the CDR3 is TGTGCCACCAGCAGAGATAGGACAGGGAACGAGCAGTACTTC. Translating gives CATSRDRTGNEQYF.